The entry that follows covers one T cell receptor beta chain sequence. Trimming cost V 2 bases and J 3 bases, with 14 bases left between them. CDR3 length: 15 amino acids. Germline loops: CDR1 SGHTA, CDR2 FQGNSA. These data belong to a study of T cells after yellow fever vaccination. Study in general: For low cell numbers, libraries were made with SMART-Seq v4 Ultra Low Input.

As TCR cDNA was made by 5'RACE template switching, a universal primer site and UMIs were added. TCRdb passed the 5' RACE reads through MiXCR, listing each CDR3 protein once. The table records fewer than 650,000 distinct CDR3 sequences, just over 20% of them present only once. The clonotype was recovered from a man aged 18 to 30 who received the YFV17D yellow fever vaccine. The chain links TRBV7-2 to TRBJ2-7; D possibly corresponds to TRBD2 (5 bases). Sequences were derived from PBMCs, sampled 21 days after the first yellow fever vaccination. The chain's CDR3 is CASSLYLQTSYEQYF. CDR3 bases: TGTGCCAGCAGCTTATATCTCCAAACTAGCTACGAGCAGTACTTC.